Each of the 15 T cell receptor beta chains below was sequenced from the same sample in a study of technical replicates of blood from several donors. Profiling relied on immunoSEQ multiplex PCR, and the TCRdb table lists in-frame clones only, not all of them. The table has around 100,000 clones, about 95% seen once. Sequenced material: T cells isolated from PBMCs. These receptors were collected from a human donor in good health.

This rearrangement joins TRBV18 to TRBJ1-3; D call uncertain. The CDR3 spans 17 residues. CDR1 and CDR2 (germline): KGHSH, LQKENI. The ends were cut back, 0 bases at V and 2 bases at J, with 14 bases in the middle. CDR3 protein: CASSPPFGEPTGNTIYF. The CDR3 region has the DNA TGTGCCAGCTCACCACCGTTTGGGGAGCCCACTGGAAACACCATATATTTT.

The gene calls are TRBV19 and TRBJ1-5; weak D call: TRBD1 (6 bases). V was pared by 4 bases and J by 5 bases, with 15 bases between. This CDR3 has 15 residues. CDR1 and CDR2 from the germline V gene are LNHDA and SQIVND (reference sequence). The CDR3 is CASSKSQGIHQPQHF. The CDR3 DNA follows: TGTGCCAGTAGTAAGTCGCAGGGGATCCATCAGCCCCAGCATTTT.

The J gene is TRBJ2-5, the V gene TRBV7-9, with D perhaps matching TRBD2 (5 bases). The CDR3 runs 13 residues. V was trimmed by 4 bases and J by 4 bases, leaving 10 bases between them. Per germline, CDR1 SEHNR and CDR2 FQNEAQ (reference sequence). CDR3 in DNA: TGTGCCAGCAGCTACGGTAGCGCAGAGACCCAGTACTTC. The encoded protein is CASSYGSAETQYF.

The V call is TRBV9, the J call TRBJ2-7, with D unresolved. The CDR3 runs to 15 residues. With 0 bases removed from V and 3 bases from J, the gap between germline ends came to 13 bases. The V gene's germline CDR1 is SGDLS and CDR2 YYNGEE. In DNA form, the CDR3 reads TGTGCCAGCAGCGTAGATACTCTTCCCCTCTACGAGCAGTACTTC. Translated: CASSVDTLPLYEQYF.

This chain uses TRBV27 with TRBJ2-7, with D maybe TRBD2 (6 bases). V lost 10 bases and J lost 4, with 20 bases in between. The CDR3 has 14 amino acids. Germline CDR1 MNHEY, CDR2 SMNVEV (reference sequence). Here the CDR3 reads CATSLGRELYEQYF. The CDR3 DNA sequence: TGTGCCACCTCCCTAGGACGGGAGCTATACGAGCAGTACTTC.

This clone was seen only once. The rearrangement links TRBV6-1 to TRBJ1-5; D is unclear. The V and J ends lost 6 bases and 6 bases respectively, with 6 bases between them. Per the germline V gene, CDR1 is MNHNS and CDR2 is SASEGT. The CDR3 consists of 11 residues. The CDR3 reads CASRELQPQHF. CDR3 in DNA: TGTGCCAGCAGAGAACTTCAGCCCCAGCATTTT.

The chain joins TRBV16 to TRBJ2-7; D remains ambiguous. The germline V gene encodes CDR1 KGHSY and CDR2 FQNENV. The CDR3 contains 15 residues. V dropped 0 bases and J dropped 2 bases, with 11 bases sitting between them. The CDR3 region is CASSQSRGNAYEQYF. The CDR3 nucleotides are TGTGCCAGCAGCCAATCAAGAGGTAATGCCTACGAGCAGTACTTC.

This chain links TRBV7-2 with TRBJ2-7, with 11 bases fitting TRBD1. V lost 3 bases to trimming and J lost 7 bases; unmatched junction nucleotides: 8. The V gene's germline CDR1 is SGHTA and CDR2 FQGNSA. The CDR3 length is 15 residues. CDR3 region: CASSFLRDRGEEQYF. For the CDR3, the DNA is TGTGCCAGCAGCTTTTTGCGGGACAGGGGGGAAGAGCAGTACTTC. Together with reference TRBV7-2 and TRBJ2-7, the CDR3 gives the full variable domain: GAGVSQSPSNKVTEKGKDVELRCDPISGHTALYWYRQSLGQGLEFLIYFQGNSAPDKSGLPSDRFSAERTGGSVSTLTIQRTQQEDSAVYLCASSFLRDRGEEQYFGPGTRLTVT.

The chain links TRBV11-2 to TRBJ2-7; 7 positions agree with TRBD1. The CDR3 totals 12 residues. After removal of 6 bases from V and 5 bases from J, the junction contained 4 bases not matched to a gene. Germline V gene sequence: CDR1 SGHAT, CDR2 FQNNGV. DNA for the CDR3: TGTGCCAGCAGTTGGACAGGCGACGAGCAGTACTTC. Residues: CASSWTGDEQYF.

This chain joins TRBV6-1 and TRBJ1-1, with TRBD1 matching 12 bases. The CDR3 runs to 14 residues. Germline values: CDR1 MNHNS, CDR2 SASEGT. With V trimmed by 4 bases and J by 9 bases, 6 bases remained unmatched. The CDR3 DNA reads TGTGCCAGCAGTGGCTCCCGGGACAGGGGGCAAGCTTTCTTT. This gives the protein CASSGSRDRGQAFF.

V is TRBV7-2 and J is TRBJ2-3; TRBD2 matches 7 bases. Germline trimming cut 6 bases from V and 3 bases from J; bases unmatched to any gene: 9. Germline-derived CDR1 and CDR2 are SGHTA and FQGNSA. This CDR3 has 15 residues. DNA for the CDR3: TGTGCCAGCAGTTCCGGGCTAGCGGTGACAGATACGCAGTATTTT. It yields the protein CASSSGLAVTDTQYF. The variable domain in full, with the rest retrieved from reference TRBV7-2 and TRBJ2-3, is GAGVSQSPSNKVTEKGKDVELRCDPISGHTALYWYRQSLGQGLEFLIYFQGNSAPDKSGLPSDRFSAERTGGSVSTLTIQRTQQEDSAVYLCASSSGLAVTDTQYFGPGTRLTVL.

The CDR3 is CASSLVLAGGVFF. CDR3 DNA: TGTGCCAGCAGCTTAGTACTAGCGGGAGGGGTCTTCTTC. The chain couples TRBV7-2 to TRBJ2-1; 13 nucleotides agree with TRBD2. Per the germline V gene, CDR1 is SGHTA and CDR2 is FQGNSA. Trimming took 1 base from V and 16 from J; bases not matched to a gene: 4. The CDR3 totals 13 residues.

This clone occurred once. J is TRBJ2-2 and V is TRBV6-1, with TRBD2 matching 9 bases. In germline, CDR1 is MNHNS, CDR2 SASEGT. This CDR3 comprises 15 residues. V was clipped by 10 bases and J by 5 bases; unmatched bases: 11. The CDR3 DNA reads TGTGCCATGCGGGTAGCGGGAGTTTATACCGGGGAGCTGTTTTTT. It is translated as CAMRVAGVYTGELFF.

The chain carries TRBV30 and TRBJ1-2; 10 bases match TRBD1. The V gene end was trimmed by 4 bases and the J gene end by 7 bases; junction bases not matched to a gene: 3. The CDR3 covers 12 residues. Germline loops: CDR1 GTSNPN, CDR2 SVGIG (reference sequence). The chain's CDR3 is CAWTRTGGGYTF. DNA for the CDR3: TGTGCCTGGACCAGGACAGGGGGTGGCTACACCTTC.

The gene calls are TRBV7-9 and TRBJ2-7; TRBD1 matches at 9 bases. V shed 5 bases, J shed 4 bases, and the junction held 6 bases outside the gene matches. Germline CDR1 and CDR2: SEHNR and FQNEAQ (reference sequence). This CDR3 spans 14 amino acids. The chain's CDR3 is CASSPRDRAYEQYF. CDR3 DNA sequence: TGTGCCAGCAGCCCTAGGGACAGGGCTTACGAGCAGTACTTC.